These T cell receptor beta chains were read from a single sample in a study of T cells in Graves' hyperthyroidism and ophthalmopathy. TCRdb fed the multiplex PCR reads into MiXCR, producing one record per CDR3 protein. Counted here are a few hundred thousand distinct CDR3 sequences, around 42% occurring once; the ten biggest clones make up 8% to 8.5%. Material for sequencing was peripheral blood or thyroid tissue (not recorded which). Every receptor here comes from a woman under 30 with Graves' hyperthyroidism. CDR3s include the opening cysteine and the closing phenylalanine or tryptophan. The D gene is left open where the match is weak. Rows give clone size only sometimes, using once, few, many, or a class for an expanded clone.

v_call	d_call	j_call	clone_size	cdr3_aa	cdr3_nt
TRBV25-1	.	TRBJ1-5	.	CASNQGGNQPQHF	TGTGCCAGCAACCAGGGTGGCAATCAGCCCCAGCATTTT
TRBV25-1	TRBD1	TRBJ1-1	.	CASRLGQGGGEAFF	TGTGCCAGCAGGCTCGGACAGGGGGGAGGTGAAGCTTTCTTT
TRBV19	TRBD1	TRBJ1-3	few	CASTPGTALSGNTIYF	TGTGCCAGTACCCCAGGGACAGCGCTCTCTGGAAACACCATATATTTT
TRBV14	.	TRBJ2-5	.	CASSQDLAGLQETQYF	TGTGCCAGCAGCCAAGATCTTGCAGGGTTGCAAGAGACCCAGTACTTC
TRBV29-1	.	TRBJ1-1	many	CSVEDAGYTEAFF	TGCAGCGTTGAAGATGCTGGGTACACTGAAGCTTTCTTT
TRBV2	.	TRBJ2-5	few	CASSNSGTSQETQYF	TGTGCCAGCAGCAACTCCGGGACATCCCAAGAGACCCAGTACTTC
TRBV10-3	.	TRBJ1-2	.	CAISEPLTGSLAYGYTF	TGTGCCATCAGTGAGCCCCTGACAGGATCCTTAGCCTATGGCTACACCTTC
TRBV20-1	.	TRBJ2-5	.	CSASGLTVIETQYF	TGCAGTGCGTCAGGCCTGACAGTTATAGAGACCCAGTACTTC
TRBV2	.	TRBJ2-7	few	CASSRYGAYEQYF	TGTGCCAGCAGTCGCTACGGCGCCTACGAGCAGTACTTC
TRBV6-1	TRBD1	TRBJ2-5	.	CASSGGQVKETQYF	TGTGCCAGCAGTGGGGGACAGGTAAAGGAGACCCAGTACTTC
TRBV7-2	.	TRBJ1-2	many	CASSLGLNYGYTF	TGTGCCAGCAGCTTAGGGTTAAACTATGGCTACACCTTC
TRBV29-1	.	TRBJ2-7	many	CSVVGDTSSYEQYF	TGCAGCGTTGTAGGCGACACGAGCTCCTACGAGCAGTACTTC
TRBV7-8	TRBD1	TRBJ1-2	.	CASSITGAGARGYTF	TGTGCCAGCAGCATCACAGGGGCGGGAGCTAGAGGCTACACCTTC
TRBV7-9	.	TRBJ1-1	.	CASSQSLGRAFF	TGTGCCAGCAGCCAATCCCTCGGAAGAGCTTTCTTT
TRBV7-9	.	TRBJ2-1	.	CASSLGTEQFF	TGTGCCAGCAGCTTAGGAACAGAGCAGTTCTTC
TRBV2	TRBD1	TRBJ1-2	few	CASKWRTGGNNYGYTF	TGTGCCAGCAAATGGCGGACAGGGGGGAATAACTATGGCTACACCTTC
TRBV29-1	.	TRBJ1-3	.	CSGSPGPSGNTIYF	TGCAGTGGGAGCCCGGGACCCTCTGGAAACACCATATATTTT
TRBV7-6	.	TRBJ2-7	.	CASSVRRGNLMEQYF	TGCGCCAGCAGCGTCCGGCGAGGAAACCTTATGGAGCAGTACTTC
TRBV20-1	.	TRBJ2-7	once	CSDSHGATYEQYF	TGCAGTGATTCACACGGGGCTACCTACGAGCAGTACTTC
TRBV25-1	.	TRBJ2-7	.	CARGPSGGVVEQYF	TGTGCTAGAGGACCCAGCGGAGGGGTGGTCGAGCAGTACTTC
TRBV20-1	TRBD2	TRBJ2-7	.	CSARDPSSGSSYEQYF	TGCAGTGCTAGAGATCCGTCTAGCGGAAGCTCCTACGAGCAGTACTTC
TRBV29-1	TRBD1	TRBJ2-7	.	CSEPPGQGGYEQYF	TGCAGCGAACCGCCGGGACAGGGAGGCTACGAGCAGTACTTC
TRBV2	.	TRBJ1-5	once	CASNGAGRGGNQPQHF	TGTGCCAGCAACGGTGCGGGGAGAGGAGGCAATCAGCCCCAGCATTTT
TRBV7-9	.	TRBJ2-7	many	CASSRTGIWDEQYF	TGTGCCAGCAGCCGTACAGGGATTTGGGACGAGCAGTACTTC
TRBV29-1	TRBD1	TRBJ1-1	many	CSVRDREDTEAFF	TGCAGCGTTAGGGACAGGGAGGACACTGAAGCTTTCTTT
TRBV24-1	.	TRBJ2-5	.	CATSDPPLDETQYF	TGTGCCACCAGTGACCCCCCCTTGGACGAGACCCAGTACTTC
TRBV15	TRBD2	TRBJ2-7	.	CATSRDPAGGQYF	TGTGCCACCAGCAGAGATCCGGCGGGAGGGCAGTACTTC
TRBV5-1	.	TRBJ2-7	.	CASSLASSAHEQYF	TGCGCCAGCAGCTTGGCTAGTAGCGCCCACGAGCAGTACTTC
TRBV29-1	TRBD1	TRBJ1-2	few	CSARQGGQDGYTF	TGCAGCGCTAGACAGGGGGGGCAGGACGGCTACACCTTC
TRBV9	.	TRBJ1-6	many	CASSVRGTNNSPLHF	TGTGCCAGCAGCGTAAGGGGGACCAATAATTCACCCCTCCACTTT
TRBV7-3	.	TRBJ2-5	.	CASSYRGAGGTQYF	TGTGCCAGCAGCTACCGAGGGGCAGGCGGGACCCAGTACTTC
TRBV15	TRBD1	TRBJ1-5	.	CATSSVRDRMSTGAGNQLQHF	TGTGCCACCAGCAGCGTACGGGACAGAATGTCTACGGGAGCGGGCAATCAGCTCCAGCATTTT
TRBV20-1	TRBD1	TRBJ2-7	.	CSASLGQGGPYEQYF	TGCAGTGCTAGCTTGGGACAGGGGGGTCCCTACGAGCAGTACTTC
TRBV12-3/TRBV12-4	.	TRBJ2-7	.	CASSSYYSSGRATLILDEQYF	TGTGCCAGCAGTTCTTATTACTCTTCCGGCCGAGCCACCCTCATTTTAGACGAGCAGTACTTC
TRBV15	TRBD1	TRBJ1-5	once	CATSRDLQGQPQHF	TGTGCCACCAGCAGAGATCTACAGGGGCAGCCCCAGCATTTT
TRBV4-1	.	TRBJ2-7	.	CASSQLQGLSYEQYF	TGCGCCAGCAGCCAACTACAGGGACTGTCCTACGAGCAGTACTTC
TRBV11-2	TRBD1	TRBJ2-7	.	CASSRTGTGSYEQYF	TGTGCCAGCAGCCGGACCGGGACAGGTTCCTACGAGCAGTACTTC
TRBV19	.	TRBJ1-1	many	CASSPHYTEAFF	TGTGCCAGTAGTCCGCACTACACTGAAGCTTTCTTT
TRBV19	.	TRBJ2-6	.	CASSMDGSGANVLTF	TGTGCCAGTAGTATGGACGGCTCTGGGGCCAACGTCCTGACTTTC
TRBV10-3	.	TRBJ2-7	many	CAISPDSYEQYF	TGTGCCATCAGTCCCGACAGCTACGAGCAGTACTTC
TRBV11-2	TRBD1	TRBJ2-5	.	CASRWTGTQETQYF	TGTGCCAGCAGGTGGACAGGGACCCAAGAGACCCAGTACTTC
TRBV19	.	TRBJ1-1	few	CASSTRRPNTEAFF	TGTGCCAGTAGTACGAGACGGCCGAACACTGAAGCTTTCTTT
TRBV10-3	.	TRBJ2-7	.	CAIRRQLGAYEQYF	TGTGCCATCAGACGACAACTAGGGGCCTACGAGCAGTACTTC
TRBV15	TRBD1	TRBJ2-5	many	CATSRVGGLETQYF	TGTGCCACCAGCAGAGTAGGGGGCTTGGAGACCCAGTACTTC
TRBV4-2	.	TRBJ1-2	.	CAGRLRPSAGYTF	TGTGCCGGCCGCCTTCGTCCCTCTGCGGGCTACACCTTC
TRBV20-1	.	TRBJ2-5	.	CSALDSVQETQYF	TGCAGTGCGCTAGACTCAGTCCAAGAGACCCAGTACTTC
TRBV2	TRBD2	TRBJ2-7	.	CASILAGYYEQYF	TGTGCCAGCATCCTAGCGGGGTACTACGAGCAGTACTTC
TRBV20-1	.	TRBJ2-2	.	CSANWDSRGGGELFF	TGCAGTGCAAATTGGGACTCACGAGGTGGGGGGGAGCTGTTTTTT
TRBV2	.	TRBJ2-3	few	CASSGDGDTSSITDTQYF	TGTGCCAGCAGTGGGGACGGCGACACCAGTTCCATCACAGATACGCAGTATTTT
TRBV5-1	.	TRBJ2-6	.	CASSLVEAGANVLTF	TGCGCCAGCAGCTTGGTAGAGGCTGGGGCCAACGTCCTGACTTTC
TRBV7-2	TRBD2	TRBJ2-6	.	CASKLAGSGANVLTF	TGTGCTAGTAAGCTAGCGGGGTCTGGGGCCAACGTCCTGACTTTC
TRBV7-9	.	TRBJ1-1	many	CASSIGQGTEAFF	TGTGCCAGCAGTATAGGGCAGGGTACTGAAGCTTTCTTT
TRBV25-1	.	TRBJ2-1	.	CASTSGYSYNEQFF	TGTGCCAGCACCTCAGGGTACTCCTACAATGAGCAGTTCTTC
TRBV10-3	.	TRBJ1-4	many	CAISESGTGEKLFF	TGTGCCATCAGTGAGTCGGGGACGGGTGAAAAACTGTTTTTT
TRBV12-3/TRBV12-4	.	TRBJ1-2	.	CASSTLGGNGYTF	TGTGCCAGCAGCACCCTGGGGGGGAATGGCTACACCTTC
TRBV20-1	.	TRBJ2-7	.	CSALAGQHFVF	TGCAGTGCCCTTGCTGGACAGCACTTCGTCTTC
TRBV7-2	.	TRBJ2-3	once	CASSSTGVDTQYF	TGTGCCAGCAGCTCAACCGGGGTGGATACGCAGTATTTT
TRBV2	.	TRBJ2-5	many	CASRFEAQYF	TGTGCCAGCAGGTTTGAGGCCCAGTACTTC
TRBV10-3	TRBD1	TRBJ1-2	few	CASRGGGGYTF	TGTGCCAGCAGGGGGGGGGGTGGCTACACCTTC